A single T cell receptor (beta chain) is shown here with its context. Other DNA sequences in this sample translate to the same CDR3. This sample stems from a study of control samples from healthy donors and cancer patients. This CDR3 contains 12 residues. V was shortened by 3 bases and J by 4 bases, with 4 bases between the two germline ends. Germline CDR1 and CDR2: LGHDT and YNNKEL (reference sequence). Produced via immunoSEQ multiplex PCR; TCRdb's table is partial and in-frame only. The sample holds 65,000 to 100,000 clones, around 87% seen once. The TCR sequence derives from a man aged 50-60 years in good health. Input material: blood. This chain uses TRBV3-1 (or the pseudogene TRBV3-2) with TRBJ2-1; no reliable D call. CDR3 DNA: TGTGCCAGCAGCCACAAATACAATGAGCAGTTCTTC. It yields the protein CASSHKYNEQFF.